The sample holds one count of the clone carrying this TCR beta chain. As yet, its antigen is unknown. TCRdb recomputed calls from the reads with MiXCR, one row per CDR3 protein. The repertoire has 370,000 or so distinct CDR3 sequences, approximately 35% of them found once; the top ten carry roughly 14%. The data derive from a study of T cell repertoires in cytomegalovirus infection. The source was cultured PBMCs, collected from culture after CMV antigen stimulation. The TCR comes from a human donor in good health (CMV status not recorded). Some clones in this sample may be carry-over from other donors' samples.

In nucleotides, the CDR3 is TGTGCCAGCAGCTTAGGGACAGACCAAGAGACCCAGTACTTC. The encoded protein is CASSLGTDQETQYF. This chain uses TRBV7-4 with TRBJ2-5, with D possibly matching TRBD1 (6 bases). Looked up from germline, CDR1 is SGHVT and CDR2 is SQSDAQ. Trimming took off 1 base at V and 0 bases at J, with 6 bases between the two ends. The CDR3 contains 14 residues.